This T cell receptor beta chain was sequenced during a study of blood T cell repertoires in COVID-19. In the original processing: It was from reference gene primer amplification that nucleated cell counts were estimated. Assay: immunoSEQ multiplex PCR; the TCRdb copy retains only in-frame clones and omits some. From that table come the V and J calls and clone size; the DNA was used to work out D and trimming. The profile shows just under 50,000 clones, roughly nine tenths of them singletons. V was shortened by 5 bases and J by 1 base, with 12 bases between the two germline ends. The CDR3 contains 14 residues. Per germline, CDR1 SGHRS and CDR2 YFSETQ.

The chain has TRBV5-1 and TRBJ1-1; D perhaps matches TRBD1 (5 bases). The sequence came from a human donor in a cohort sampled during active COVID-19. Sequencing was done on a sample of peripheral blood. This CDR3 reads CASRWWGANTEAFF. For the CDR3, the DNA is TGCGCCAGCAGATGGTGGGGCGCGAACACTGAAGCTTTCTTT.